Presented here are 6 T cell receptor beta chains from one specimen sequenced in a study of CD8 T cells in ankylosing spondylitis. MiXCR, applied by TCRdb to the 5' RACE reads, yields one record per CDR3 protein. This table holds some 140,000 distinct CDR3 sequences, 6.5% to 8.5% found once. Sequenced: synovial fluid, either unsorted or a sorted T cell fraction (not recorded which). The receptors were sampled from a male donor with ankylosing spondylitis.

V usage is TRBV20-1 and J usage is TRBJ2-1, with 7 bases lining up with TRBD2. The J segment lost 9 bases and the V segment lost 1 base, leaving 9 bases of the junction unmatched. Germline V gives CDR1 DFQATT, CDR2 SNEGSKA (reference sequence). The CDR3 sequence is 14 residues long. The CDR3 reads CSARVPGGAAEQFF. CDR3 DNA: TGCAGTGCTAGAGTGCCGGGAGGAGCGGCTGAGCAGTTCTTC.

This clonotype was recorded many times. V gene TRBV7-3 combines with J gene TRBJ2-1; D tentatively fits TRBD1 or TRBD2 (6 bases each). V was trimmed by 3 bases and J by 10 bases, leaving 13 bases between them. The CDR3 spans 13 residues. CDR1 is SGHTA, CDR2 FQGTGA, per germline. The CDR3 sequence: CASSFPGGLEQFF. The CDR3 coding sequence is TGTGCCAGCAGCTTCCCCGGGGGCTTAGAGCAGTTCTTC.

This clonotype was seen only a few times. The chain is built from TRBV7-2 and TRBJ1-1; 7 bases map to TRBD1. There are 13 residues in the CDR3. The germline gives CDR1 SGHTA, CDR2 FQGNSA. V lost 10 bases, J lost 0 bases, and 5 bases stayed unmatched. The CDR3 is CAKRDSLNTEAFF. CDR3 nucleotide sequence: TGTGCCAAAAGGGACAGCTTGAACACTGAAGCTTTCTTT.

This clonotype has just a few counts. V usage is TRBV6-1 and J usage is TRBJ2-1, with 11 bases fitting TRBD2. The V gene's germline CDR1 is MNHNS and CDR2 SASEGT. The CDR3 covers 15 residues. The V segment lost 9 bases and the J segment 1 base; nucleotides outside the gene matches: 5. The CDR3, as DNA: TGTGCCAGTGAAACTAGCGGGAGATCCTACAATGAGCAGTTCTTC. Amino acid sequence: CASETSGRSYNEQFF.

The DNA of the CDR3 is TGTGCCAGCGAGGAGGTTTCAAGCATTCAGTACTTC. Its protein product is CASEEVSSIQYF. The chain joins TRBV7-9 to TRBJ2-4; a weak D match, TRBD2 (5 bases). V gave up 8 bases and J gave up 9 bases, with 14 bases separating them. The germline gives CDR1 SEHNR, CDR2 FQNEAQ (reference sequence). This CDR3 has 12 residues.

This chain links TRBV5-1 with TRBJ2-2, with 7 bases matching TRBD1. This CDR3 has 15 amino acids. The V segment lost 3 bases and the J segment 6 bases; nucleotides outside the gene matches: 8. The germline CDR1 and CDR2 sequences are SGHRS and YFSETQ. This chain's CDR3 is CASSWVNTGAGELFF. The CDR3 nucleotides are TGCGCCAGCAGCTGGGTGAATACAGGGGCCGGGGAGCTGTTTTTT.